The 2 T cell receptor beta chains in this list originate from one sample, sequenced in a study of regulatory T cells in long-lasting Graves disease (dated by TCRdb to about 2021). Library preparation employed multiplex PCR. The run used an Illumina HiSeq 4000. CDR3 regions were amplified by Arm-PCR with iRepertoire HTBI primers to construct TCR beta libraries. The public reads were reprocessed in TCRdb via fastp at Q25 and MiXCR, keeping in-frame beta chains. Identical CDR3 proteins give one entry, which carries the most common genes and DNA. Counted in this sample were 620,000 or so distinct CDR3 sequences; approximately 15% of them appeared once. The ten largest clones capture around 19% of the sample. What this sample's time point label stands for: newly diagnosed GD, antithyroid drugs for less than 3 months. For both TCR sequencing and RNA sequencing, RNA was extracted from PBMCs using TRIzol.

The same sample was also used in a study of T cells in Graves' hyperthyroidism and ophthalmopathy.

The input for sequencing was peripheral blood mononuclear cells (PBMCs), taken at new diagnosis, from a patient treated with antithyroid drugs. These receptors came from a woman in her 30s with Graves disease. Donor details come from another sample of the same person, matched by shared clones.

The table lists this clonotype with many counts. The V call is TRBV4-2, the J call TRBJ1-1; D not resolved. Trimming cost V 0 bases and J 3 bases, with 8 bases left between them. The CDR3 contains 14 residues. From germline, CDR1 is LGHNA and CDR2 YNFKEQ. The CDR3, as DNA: TGTGCCAGCAGCCAAGATGAATTTGACACTGAAGCTTTCTTT. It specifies CASSQDEFDTEAFF.

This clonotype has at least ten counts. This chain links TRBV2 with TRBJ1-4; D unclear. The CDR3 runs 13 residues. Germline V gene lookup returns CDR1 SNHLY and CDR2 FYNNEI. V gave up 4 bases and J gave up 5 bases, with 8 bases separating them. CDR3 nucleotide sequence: TGTGCCAGCAGTGGACTCAGAAATGAAAAACTGTTTTTT. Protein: CASSGLRNEKLFF.